A selection of T cell receptor beta chains follows, all from one sample in a study of blood T cell repertoires in COVID-19. The data were produced by immunoSEQ multiplex PCR, yet TCRdb's version contains in-frame clones alone and is incomplete. The sample has tens of thousands of clones; approximately 77% are singletons. Sequenced material: peripheral blood. The receptor source for this set is a man aged 70 or older with COVID-19, enrolled during active disease. Both conserved end residues are part of each CDR3. D genes are given only for firm matches. Expanded clones get a size class; other rows say once, few or many, or leave the size out.

v_call	d_call	j_call	clone_size	cdr3_aa	cdr3_nt
TRBV24-1	-	TRBJ2-1	-	CATSDWENSGNEQFF	TGTGCCACCAGTGATTGGGAGAACAGCGGGAATGAGCAGTTCTTC
TRBV7-2	-	TRBJ2-7	once	CASSSFVRGPYEQYF	TGTGCCAGCAGCTCGTTCGTCAGGGGCCCCTACGAGCAGTACTTC
TRBV5-1	TRBD1	TRBJ2-1	-	CASRRDREHEQFF	TGCGCCAGCAGGAGGGACAGGGAACATGAGCAGTTCTTC
TRBV4-1	TRBD1	TRBJ2-2	-	CASSSRQGGTGELFF	TGCGCCAGCAGCAGCCGACAGGGCGGCACCGGGGAGCTGTTTTTT
TRBV7-2	-	TRBJ2-5	-	CASSLGGGPGETQYF	TGTGCCAGCAGCTTAGGGGGAGGCCCGGGAGAGACCCAGTACTTC
TRBV30	TRBD2	TRBJ2-7	-	CAWTQGGSSYEQYF	TGTGCCTGGACCCAGGGAGGGAGCTCCTACGAGCAGTACTTC
TRBV19	TRBD1	TRBJ2-7	-	CASSRTGISSYEQYF	TGTGCCAGTAGCCGGACAGGCATAAGCTCCTACGAGCAGTACTTC
TRBV10-3	TRBD1	TRBJ2-5	-	CAISAGQLQETQYF	TGTGCCATCAGTGCGGGACAGCTCCAAGAGACCCAGTACTTC
TRBV20-1	TRBD2	TRBJ2-1	-	CSASPAREGLNEQFF	TGCAGTGCTAGTCCGGCGCGGGAGGGCTTGAATGAGCAGTTCTTC
TRBV28	-	TRBJ2-5	-	CASMGRARIETQYF	TGTGCCAGCATGGGCAGGGCCCGCATAGAGACCCAGTACTTC
TRBV7-9	TRBD1	TRBJ1-4	few	CASRNRGFDEKLFF	TGTGCCAGCAGGAACAGGGGATTTGATGAAAAACTGTTTTTT
TRBV21-1	-	TRBJ1-1	-	CASRDTSYNMNTEAFF	TGTGCCAGCAGGGACACAAGCTATAACATGAACACTGAAGCTTTCTTT
TRBV18	TRBD1	TRBJ1-4	few	CASSPPNRGAEKLFF	TGTGCCAGCTCACCACCGAACAGGGGAGCGGAAAAACTGTTTTTT
TRBV27	-	TRBJ1-5	-	CASSLLPGVGQPQHF	TGTGCCAGCAGTTTATTACCAGGGGTTGGCCAGCCCCAGCATTTT
TRBV28	TRBD1	TRBJ1-2	few	CAISPAGGNNYGYTF	TGTGCCATCTCGCCCGCAGGGGGAAATAACTATGGCTACACCTTC
TRBV4-2	-	TRBJ1-5	once	CASSQGSGVDDQPQHF	TGTGCCAGCAGCCAGGGGTCAGGGGTGGATGATCAGCCCCAGCATTTT
TRBV5-6	-	TRBJ1-5	-	CASSLSRVGNQPQHF	TGTGCCAGCAGCTTGAGCAGGGTAGGCAATCAGCCCCAGCATTTT